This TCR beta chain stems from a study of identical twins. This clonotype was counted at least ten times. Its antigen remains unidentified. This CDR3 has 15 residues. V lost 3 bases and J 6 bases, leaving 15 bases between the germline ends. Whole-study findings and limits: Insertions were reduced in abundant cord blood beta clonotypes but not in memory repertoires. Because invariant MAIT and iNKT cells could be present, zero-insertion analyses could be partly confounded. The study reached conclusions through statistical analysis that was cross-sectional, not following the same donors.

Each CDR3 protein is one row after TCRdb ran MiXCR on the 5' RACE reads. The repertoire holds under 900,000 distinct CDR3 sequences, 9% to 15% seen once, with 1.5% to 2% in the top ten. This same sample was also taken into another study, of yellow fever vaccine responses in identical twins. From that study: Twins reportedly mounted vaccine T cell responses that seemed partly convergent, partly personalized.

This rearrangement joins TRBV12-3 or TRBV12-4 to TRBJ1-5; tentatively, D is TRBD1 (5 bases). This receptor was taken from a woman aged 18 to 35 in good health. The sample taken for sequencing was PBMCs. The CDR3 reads CASSFGREVAQPQHF. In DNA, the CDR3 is TGTGCCAGCAGTTTTGGCAGGGAGGTTGCTCAGCCCCAGCATTTT.